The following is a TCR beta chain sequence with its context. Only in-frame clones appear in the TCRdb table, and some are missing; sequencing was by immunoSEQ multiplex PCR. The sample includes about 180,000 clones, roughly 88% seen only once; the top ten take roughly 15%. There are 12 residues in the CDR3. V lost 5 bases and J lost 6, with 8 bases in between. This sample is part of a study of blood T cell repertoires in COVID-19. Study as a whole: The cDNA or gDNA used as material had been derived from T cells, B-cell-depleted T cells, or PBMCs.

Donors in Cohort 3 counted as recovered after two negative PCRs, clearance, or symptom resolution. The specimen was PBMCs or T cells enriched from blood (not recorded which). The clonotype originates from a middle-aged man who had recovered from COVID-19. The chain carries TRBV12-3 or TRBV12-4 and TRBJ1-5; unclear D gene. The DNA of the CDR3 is TGTGCCAGCAGTCGGTTGAGTCAGCCCCAGCATTTT. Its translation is CASSRLSQPQHF.